These 14 T cell receptor beta chains share one sample of origin, sequenced in a study of control samples from healthy donors and cancer patients. Clones were read by immunoSEQ multiplex PCR, and TCRdb kept only the in-frame ones, dropping some. The table shows 130,000 to 150,000 clones, with less than 90% occurring only once. The sequenced material came from blood. The receptors were gathered from a woman aged 30 to 39 in good health.

The chain is built from TRBV5-1 and TRBJ2-7, with 11 bases matching TRBD2. The CDR3 runs to 15 residues. The germline CDR1 and CDR2 sequences are SGHRS and YFSETQ. The V and J ends lost 4 bases and 5 bases, in that order; junction bases with no gene match: 8. The CDR3 region is CASSPQTSGSNEQYF. The DNA of the CDR3 is TGCGCCAGCAGCCCCCAAACTAGCGGGAGTAACGAGCAGTACTTC.

The rearrangement joins TRBV2 to TRBJ1-3; TRBD1 is a possible D gene (6 bases). The CDR3 spans 19 residues. V lost 4 bases and J lost 8, with 30 bases in between. Germline CDR1 and CDR2: SNHLY and FYNNEI. The CDR3 DNA sequence: TGTGCCAGCAGTGGGCGGACAGAAGCTTTAAAAAACGGGAGAGACACCATATATTTT. This gives the protein CASSGRTEALKNGRDTIYF.

Written as DNA, the CDR3 is TGTGCCAGCAGCCCGGCCGGGTCCAACACTGAAGCTTTCTTT. It specifies CASSPAGSNTEAFF. The V and J genes are TRBV5-6 and TRBJ1-1; no firm D call. The CDR3 is 14 amino acids. Germline V lookup: CDR1 SGHDT, CDR2 YYEEEE. Between the trimmed V and J ends, which lost 4 bases and 2 bases, there was a span of 12 bases.

A remark on this clone: The junction departs from the called germline gene at one end, perhaps through a read error. The chain combines TRBV5-1 with TRBJ1-5, with D unclear. Germline V gives CDR1 SGHRS, CDR2 YFSETQ. This CDR3 comprises 11 residues. This CDR3 is CASDAKPPLHF. CDR3 coding DNA: TGCGCCAGCGATGCAAAACCCCCCCTGCATTTT.

V is TRBV30 and J is TRBJ1-1; 9 bases line up with TRBD1. Germline CDR1 is GTSNPN and CDR2 is SVGIG (reference sequence). The junction had 12 bases not matched to a gene; V was cut back by 3 bases and J by 4 bases. CDR3 length equals 16 residues. This CDR3 reads CAWRDPDRGGGTEAFF. The CDR3, as DNA: TGTGCCTGGAGGGACCCTGACAGGGGGGGAGGCACTGAAGCTTTCTTT. Full variable domain (missing parts from reference TRBV30 and TRBJ1-1): SQTIHQWPATLVQPVGSPLSLECTVEGTSNPNLYWYRQAAGRGLQLLFYSVGIGQISSEVPQNLSASRPQDRQFILSSKKLLLSDSGFYLCAWRDPDRGGGTEAFFGQGTRLTVV.

The genes are TRBV10-1 and TRBJ2-5; 9 bases are a match to TRBD1. From germline, CDR1 is WNHNN and CDR2 SYGVQD (reference sequence). The CDR3 spans 15 residues. V trimming: 0 bases; J trimming: 3 bases; junction bases outside the gene matches: 2. The CDR3 protein is CASSESRTGEETQYF. The CDR3 coding sequence is TGCGCCAGCAGTGAGTCGAGGACAGGGGAAGAGACCCAGTACTTC.

V gene TRBV6-4 combines with J gene TRBJ2-1, with 7 bases fitting TRBD2. This CDR3 comprises 18 residues. Germline CDR1 is MRHNA and CDR2 is SNTAGT. Trimming cost V 0 bases and J 6 bases; bases outside gene matches: 14. The CDR3 nucleotides are TGTGCCAGCAGTGACTCGATCAGGCTGGGAGGGCGGGTCAATGAGCAGTTCTTC. It yields the protein CASSDSIRLGGRVNEQFF.

Here the CDR3 DNA reads TGCGCCAGCAGCCCCGGGACTACCCAGAGCTCCTACAATGAGCAGTTCTTC. Its translation: CASSPGTTQSSYNEQFF. The chain recombines TRBV5-1 with TRBJ2-1; 7 bases match TRBD2. The CDR3 contains 17 residues. The trim removed 4 bases at V and 0 bases at J, leaving 10 bases unmatched. CDR1 and CDR2 from the germline V gene are SGHRS and YFSETQ.

The gene calls are TRBV5-1 and TRBJ2-1; D possibly matches TRBD1 or TRBD2 (6 bases each). Germline CDR1 is SGHRS and CDR2 is YFSETQ. Trimming took off 2 bases at V and 9 bases at J, with 24 bases between the two ends. The CDR3 sequence is 17 residues long. The DNA for the CDR3 is TGCGCCAGCAGCTTCACGGGGACTCAGGGGTTTACGGCTGAGCAGTTCTTC. Translation gives CASSFTGTQGFTAEQFF.

This chain joins TRBV3-1 (or the pseudogene TRBV3-2) and TRBJ1-1; D ambiguous. The V gene's germline CDR1 is LGHDT and CDR2 YNNKEL (reference sequence). V was cut by 6 bases and J by 2 bases, with 16 bases left in between. The CDR3 runs 15 residues. CDR3 nucleotides: TGTGCCAGCAGGCCACTACTTCAGAGTAACACTGAAGCTTTCTTT. Its translation: CASRPLLQSNTEAFF.

This chain links TRBV19 with TRBJ2-5; D perhaps matches TRBD2 (5 bases). In germline, CDR1 is LNHDA, CDR2 SQIVND (reference sequence). The CDR3 loop spans 14 amino acids. Trimming shortened V by 5 bases and J by 7 bases, and 17 bases separated the two germline ends. The CDR3 loop reads CASSVQTGIVTQYF. The CDR3 DNA follows: TGTGCCAGTAGTGTACAGACGGGAATTGTGACCCAGTACTTC. Full variable domain (rest looked up from reference TRBV19 and TRBJ2-5): DGGITQSPKYLFRKEGQNVTLSCEQNLNHDAMYWYRQDPGQGLRLIYYSQIVNDFQKGDIAEGYSVSREKKESFPLTVTSAQKNPTAFYLCASSVQTGIVTQYFGPGTRLLVL.

This chain joins TRBV2 and TRBJ1-1; a weak D match, TRBD1 (5 bases). V lost 2 bases to trimming and J lost 6 bases, with 10 bases between them. The length of the CDR3 is 13 residues. Per the germline V gene, CDR1 is SNHLY and CDR2 is FYNNEI. CDR3 region: CASSEQGRSEAFF. The CDR3 DNA reads TGTGCCAGCAGTGAACAGGGCCGGTCTGAAGCTTTCTTT. Using reference TRBV2 and TRBJ1-1 for the parts outside the CDR3, the full variable domain is EPEVTQTPSHQVTQMGQEVILRCVPISNHLYFYWYRQILGQKVEFLVSFYNNEISEKSEIFDDQFSVERPDGSNFTLKIRSTKLEDSAMYFCASSEQGRSEAFFGQGTRLTVV.

The rearrangement uses TRBV6-1 and TRBJ2-2; 8 bases are shared with TRBD2. This CDR3 has 15 residues. J lost 5 bases, V lost 1 base, and 3 bases had no gene match. Germline V gives CDR1 MNHNS, CDR2 SASEGT. The chain's CDR3 is CASSEGLARTGELFF. In nucleotides, the CDR3 is TGTGCCAGCAGTGAAGGACTAGCGCGAACCGGGGAGCTGTTTTTT.

The V and J genes are TRBV9 and TRBJ2-7, with 9 bases matching TRBD1. Germline CDR1 and CDR2: SGDLS and YYNGEE. The CDR3 runs 14 residues. Germline trimming cut 4 bases from V and 5 bases from J; bases unmatched to any gene: 7. CDR3: CASSITGQGHEQYF. CDR3 nucleotides: TGTGCCAGCAGCATAACGGGACAGGGCCACGAGCAGTACTTC.